The 23 T cell receptor beta chains below come from one sample, sequenced in a study of OX40 agonist ivuxolimab in advanced cancers. Here immunoSEQ multiplex PCR was the method, and the copy in TCRdb shows in-frame clones only, minus some. The sample shows tens of thousands of clones, around nine tenths of them seen only once. Sequencing used CD4+ or CD8+ T cells sorted from blood, obtained in a trial of the OX40 agonist ivuxolimab. These receptor sequences come from an adult with an advanced solid tumor such as melanoma, head and neck, liver or kidney cancer.

With regard to this clone: Other DNA variants within this sample encode the same CDR3. This chain uses TRBV27 with TRBJ1-5, with 11 bases that match TRBD1. There are 15 residues in the CDR3. The germline V gene encodes CDR1 MNHEY and CDR2 SMNVEV (reference sequence). Trimming took 3 bases from V and 5 from J; bases not matched to a gene: 3. The CDR3 nucleotides are TGTGCCAGCAGTTTTGGGACAGGGGGGGATCAGCCCCAGCATTTT. It codes for CASSFGTGGDQPQHF.

The chain carries TRBV6-1 and TRBJ2-7; TRBD1 matches at 8 bases. Germline loops: CDR1 MNHNS, CDR2 SASEGT. The CDR3 runs to 14 residues. The junction had 10 bases not matched to a gene; V was cut back by 10 bases and J by 2 bases. CDR3 in DNA: TGTGCCACCTATTCGACAGGGGAGACCTACGAGCAGTACTTC. As protein: CATYSTGETYEQYF.

This clone has only a few counts. A read error is the likely source, as a far larger clone sits one nucleotide away. This same CDR3 is encoded by further DNA sequences in the sample. This chain joins TRBV5-2 and TRBJ2-1; TRBD2, the table's D call, lacks a check against the DNA. TRBV5-2 counts as a pseudogene. This CDR3 contains 13 residues. The CDR3 loop is CASSQDFYNEQFF. The CDR3 bases are TGTGCCAGCAGCCAAGACTTCTACAATGAGCAGTTCTTC.

The chain links TRBV6-5 to TRBJ2-2; tentative D call: TRBD1 (6 bases). The CDR3 is 13 residues long. The germline V and J ends were trimmed by 5 bases and 6 bases, with 10 bases remaining between them. CDR1 and CDR2 (germline): MNHEY, SVGAGI. The CDR3 DNA reads TGTGCCAGCAGTCGAACAGGGTCCGGGGAGCTGTTTTTT. Its protein product is CASSRTGSGELFF.

The V and J genes are TRBV7-9 and TRBJ1-4; tentative D call: TRBD1 (5 bases). Germline values: CDR1 SEHNR, CDR2 FQNEAQ (reference sequence). The V end was cut by 5 bases, the J end by 4 bases, with 20 bases between. This CDR3 is 17 amino acids long. For the CDR3, the DNA is TGTGCCAGCAGCCCAAAGAGGGGACGCCGATTTAATGAAAAACTGTTTTTT. Protein sequence: CASSPKRGRRFNEKLFF.

The chain employs TRBV11-2 and TRBJ1-2, with D possibly matching TRBD1 (6 bases). In germline, CDR1 is SGHAT, CDR2 FQNNGV. This CDR3 has 15 residues. V dropped 2 bases and J dropped 2 bases, with 12 bases sitting between them. The DNA for the CDR3 is TGTGCCAGCAGCTTAACGCAACAGGGCAACTATGGCTACACCTTC. Protein: CASSLTQQGNYGYTF.

Within the sample, this clone is medium-sized. V is TRBV13 and J is TRBJ2-7, with 7 bases identical to TRBD1. The CDR3 extends over 15 amino acids. Germline values: CDR1 PRHDT, CDR2 FYEKMQ (reference sequence). Trimming took 1 base from V and 0 from J; bases not matched to a gene: 3. CDR3 loop: CASSLEGQSSYEQYF. CDR3 DNA sequence: TGTGCCAGCAGCTTAGAGGGACAGAGCTCCTACGAGCAGTACTTC. Using reference TRBV13 and TRBJ2-7 for the parts outside the CDR3, the full variable domain is AAGVIQSPRHLIKEKRETATLKCYPIPRHDTVYWYQQGPGQDPQFLISFYEKMQSDKGSIPDRFSAQQFSDYHSELNMSSLELGDSALYFCASSLEGQSSYEQYFGPGTRLTVT.

In this sample, this clone turned up once. The gene calls are TRBV19 and TRBJ2-3; D tentatively reads TRBD1 or TRBD2 (5 bases each). This CDR3 comprises 16 residues. Per germline, CDR1 LNHDA and CDR2 SQIVND (reference sequence). The V end was cut by 4 bases, the J end by 6 bases, with 20 bases between. The DNA for the CDR3 is TGTGCCAGTAGTACCCTCGACTGGGGGAAAGGGGATACGCAGTATTTT. Protein product: CASSTLDWGKGDTQYF.

This rearrangement joins TRBV19 to TRBJ2-1; D remains ambiguous. Trimming cost V 7 bases and J 6 bases, with 13 bases left between them. Germline CDR1 LNHDA, CDR2 SQIVND (reference sequence). The length of the CDR3 is 13 residues. CDR3 DNA sequence: TGTGCCAGTACCATACAAGGGATCAATGAGCAGTTCTTC. Translating it yields CASTIQGINEQFF. The variable domain in full, with the rest retrieved from reference TRBV19 and TRBJ2-1, is DGGITQSPKYLFRKEGQNVTLSCEQNLNHDAMYWYRQDPGQGLRLIYYSQIVNDFQKGDIAEGYSVSREKKESFPLTVTSAQKNPTAFYLCASTIQGINEQFFGPGTRLTVL.

The rearrangement links TRBV7-2 to TRBJ2-7; 10 bases match TRBD2. This CDR3 is 14 amino acids long. From germline, CDR1 is SGHTA and CDR2 FQGNSA. Trimming removed 2 bases from V and 3 bases from J; junction bases left unmatched: 1. The CDR3 nucleotides are TGTGCCAGCAGCTTAACTAGCGGGGACTACGAGCAGTACTTC. Its translation is CASSLTSGDYEQYF. Based on the CDR3 plus reference TRBV7-2 and TRBJ2-7, the full variable domain is GAGVSQSPSNKVTEKGKDVELRCDPISGHTALYWYRQSLGQGLEFLIYFQGNSAPDKSGLPSDRFSAERTGGSVSTLTIQRTQQEDSAVYLCASSLTSGDYEQYFGPGTRLTVT.

This chain uses TRBV9 with TRBJ2-3, with D perhaps TRBD2 (5 bases). CDR3 length equals 15 residues. Germline V CDR1 and CDR2: SGDLS, YYNGEE. The V end was cut by 0 bases, the J end by 2 bases, with 10 bases between. CDR3 loop: CASSVGSAITDTQYF. CDR3 sequence (DNA): TGTGCCAGCAGCGTAGGTAGCGCTATCACAGATACGCAGTATTTT.

About this clone: Relative to the germline gene, one junction end is altered; a read error may explain this. The chain couples TRBV4-2 to TRBJ2-2; no firm D call. Germline V lookup: CDR1 LGHNA, CDR2 YNFKEQ. The CDR3 totals 14 residues. The CDR3 sequence: CAGSQELVGGELFF. CDR3 sequence (DNA): TGTGCCGGCAGCCAAGAACTCGTGGGCGGGGAGCTGTTTTTT.

The chain joins TRBV7-8 to TRBJ2-4, with D unresolved. Germline CDR1 and CDR2: SGHVS and FQNEAQ. Trimming removed 1 base from V and 4 bases from J, with 5 bases in between. CDR3 length: 13 amino acids. The CDR3 reads CASSLVLKNIQYF. The CDR3 DNA is TGTGCCAGCAGCTTAGTTTTAAAAAACATTCAGTACTTC.

CDR3 in DNA: TGTGCCAGCAGCGTAGTGGCAGGTGAGCAGTTCTTC. As protein: CASSVVAGEQFF. The gene calls are TRBV9 and TRBJ2-1, with D unresolved. V was trimmed by 0 bases and J by 9 bases, leaving 7 bases between them. The length of the CDR3 is 12 residues. CDR1 SGDLS and CDR2 YYNGEE come from the germline V gene.

The chain links TRBV2 to TRBJ2-7; D is tentatively TRBD1 or TRBD2 (7 bases each). Germline V gives CDR1 SNHLY, CDR2 FYNNEI. The CDR3 extends over 15 amino acids. The V end lost 7 bases, the J end lost 2 bases, and 18 bases lay between the germline ends. The CDR3 DNA sequence: TGTGCCAGCATACAGGGGTCTAGCGGTACCTACGAGCAGTACTTC. This gives the protein CASIQGSSGTYEQYF.

Concerning this clone itself: Germline is not matched at one junction end, which may reflect a read error. The genes are TRBV4-1 and TRBJ1-3; D is uncertain. Germline V gene lookup returns CDR1 MGHRA and CDR2 YSYEKL. This CDR3 contains 13 residues. CDR3 sequence reads: CASSQDWRNAIYF. DNA of the CDR3: TGCGCCAGCAGCCAAGATTGGCGAAACGCCATATATTTT.

The chain uses TRBV6-5 and TRBJ2-7, with D unresolved. CDR3 size: 14 residues. The V gene lost 6 bases and the J gene lost 0 bases, with 12 bases spanning the gap. From germline, CDR1 is MNHEY and CDR2 SVGAGI. CDR3 in DNA: TGTGCCAGCAGCCAAGTTGGTAGCTCCTACGAGCAGTACTTC. Encoded protein: CASSQVGSSYEQYF.

This chain joins TRBV7-6 and TRBJ1-4; TRBD1 might be the D (6 bases). Trimming shortened V by 0 bases and J by 1 base, and 6 bases separated the two germline ends. CDR3 size: 15 residues. Germline CDR1 SGHVS, CDR2 FNYEAQ. CDR3 DNA sequence: TGTGCCAGCAGCTTAGCAGGGGGAACTAATGAAAAACTGTTTTTT. Protein product: CASSLAGGTNEKLFF. Filled out from reference TRBV7-6 and TRBJ1-4, the complete variable domain reads GAGVSQSPRYKVTKRGQDVALRCDPISGHVSLYWYRQALGQGPEFLTYFNYEAQQDKSGLPNDRFSAERPEGSISTLTIQRTEQRDSAMYRCASSLAGGTNEKLFFGSGTQLSVL.

The rearrangement uses TRBV6-5 and TRBJ2-5; 7 nucleotides line up with TRBD2. Germline lookup yields CDR1 MNHEY and CDR2 SVGAGI. The CDR3 extends over 16 amino acids. The trim removed 4 bases at V and 5 bases at J, leaving 13 bases unmatched. In DNA form, the CDR3 reads TGTGCCAGCAGTTCACGGACTAGTTTATTAATCGAGACCCAGTACTTC. Translation gives CASSSRTSLLIETQYF.

The chain employs TRBV14 and TRBJ2-3; weak D call: TRBD2 (5 bases). Trimming took 4 bases from V and 1 from J, leaving 12 bases between them. The germline V gene encodes CDR1 SGHDN and CDR2 FVKESK. CDR3 length: 15 residues. As DNA, the CDR3 is TGTGCCAGCAGCCTGTGGGCGGGTGGCACAGATACGCAGTATTTT. Residues: CASSLWAGGTDTQYF.

V and J are TRBV10-3 and TRBJ2-7; 9 nucleotides line up with TRBD2. Germline V gene lookup returns CDR1 ENHRY and CDR2 SYGVKD. This CDR3 spans 15 amino acids. The trim removed 4 bases at V and 8 bases at J, leaving 12 bases unmatched. For the CDR3, the DNA is TGTGCCATCAGTGCTGGAGGAGAGGGACTAGCCCAGCAGTACTTC. Residues: CAISAGGEGLAQQYF.

This clone has just one count. The rearrangement joins TRBV7-7 to TRBJ2-5; no reliable D call. The V gene lost 1 base and the J gene lost 3 bases, with 12 bases spanning the gap. CDR3 length equals 15 residues. Germline values: CDR1 SSHAT, CDR2 FNYEAQ (reference sequence). CDR3 in DNA: TGTGCCAGCAGCTTAGGACGGACGGCTGAAGAGACCCAGTACTTC. Encoded protein: CASSLGRTAEETQYF. The entire variable domain, with the rest obtained from reference TRBV7-7 and TRBJ2-5, is as follows: GAGVSQSPRYKVTKRGQDVTLRCDPISSHATLYWYQQALGQGPEFLTYFNYEAQPDKSGLPSDRFSAERPEGSISTLTIQRTEQRDSAMYRCASSLGRTAEETQYFGPGTRLLVL.

The chain employs TRBV7-9 and TRBJ2-5, with 13 bases fitting TRBD2. Per the germline V gene, CDR1 is SEHNR and CDR2 is FQNEAQ (reference sequence). Unmatched junction bases numbered 6, after V lost 4 bases and J lost 4 bases. The CDR3 loop spans 16 amino acids. The CDR3 DNA follows: TGTGCCAGCAGCTACCGGACTAGCGGGAGCCGAGAGACCCAGTACTTC. Translating it yields CASSYRTSGSRETQYF.